The entry below gives a single T cell receptor (beta chain) sequence along with its context. Original handling: It was from reference gene primer amplification that nucleated cell counts were estimated. Profiled with immunoSEQ multiplex PCR; TCRdb holds only in-frame clones, not every one. V and J calls and clone size follow that table, whereas D and trimming were derived from the DNA. The sample lists some 150,000 clones; roughly four fifths were seen once. The sample is drawn from a study of blood T cell repertoires in COVID-19. Study context: Sites across the United States, Italy and Spain contributed samples from acute and convalescent COVID-19. T cells, B-cell-depleted T cells, or PBMCs provided the cDNA or gDNA that served as material.

Trimming left V 0 bases short and J 0 bases short, with 24 bases between. CDR3 length: 22 residues. Germline CDR1 reads LGHNA; CDR2 reads YNFKEQ. Sequencing input: peripheral blood. The chain employs TRBV4-2 and TRBJ2-6; TRBD2 might be the D (6 bases). The clonotype was recovered from a human donor in a cohort sampled during active COVID-19. CDR3 amino acids: CASSQDPPPLYGSSSGANVLTF. The DNA of the CDR3 is TGTGCCAGCAGCCAAGATCCACCCCCACTTTACGGGAGTAGCTCTGGGGCCAACGTCCTGACTTTC.